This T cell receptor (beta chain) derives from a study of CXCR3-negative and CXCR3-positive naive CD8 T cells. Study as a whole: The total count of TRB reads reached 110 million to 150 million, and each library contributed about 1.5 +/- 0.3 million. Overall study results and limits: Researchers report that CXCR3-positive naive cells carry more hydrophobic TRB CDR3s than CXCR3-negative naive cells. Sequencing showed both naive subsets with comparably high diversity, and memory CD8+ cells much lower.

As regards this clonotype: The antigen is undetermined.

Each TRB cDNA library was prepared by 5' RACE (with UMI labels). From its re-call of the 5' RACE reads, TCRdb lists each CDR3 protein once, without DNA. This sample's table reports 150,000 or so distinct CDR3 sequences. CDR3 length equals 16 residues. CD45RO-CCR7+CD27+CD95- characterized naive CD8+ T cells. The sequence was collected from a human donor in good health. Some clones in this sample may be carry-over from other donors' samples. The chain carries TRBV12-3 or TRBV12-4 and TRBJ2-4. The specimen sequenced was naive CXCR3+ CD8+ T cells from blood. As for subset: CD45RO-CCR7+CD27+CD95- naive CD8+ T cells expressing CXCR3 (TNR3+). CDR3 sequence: CASRESVNLAKNIQYF.